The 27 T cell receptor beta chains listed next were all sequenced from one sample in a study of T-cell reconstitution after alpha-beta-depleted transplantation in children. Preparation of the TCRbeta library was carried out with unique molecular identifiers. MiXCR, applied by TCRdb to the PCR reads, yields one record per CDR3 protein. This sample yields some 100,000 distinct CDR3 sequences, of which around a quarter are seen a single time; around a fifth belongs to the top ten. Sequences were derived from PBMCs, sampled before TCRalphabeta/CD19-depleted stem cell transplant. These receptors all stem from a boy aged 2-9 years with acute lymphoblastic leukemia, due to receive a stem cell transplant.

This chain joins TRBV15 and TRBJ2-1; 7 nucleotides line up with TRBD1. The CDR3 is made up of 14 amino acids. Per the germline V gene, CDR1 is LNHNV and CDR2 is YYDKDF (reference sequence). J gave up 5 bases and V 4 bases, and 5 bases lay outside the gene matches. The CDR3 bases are TGTGCCACCAGCAAACAGGGGTTCAACAATGAGCAGTTCTTC. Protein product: CATSKQGFNNEQFF.

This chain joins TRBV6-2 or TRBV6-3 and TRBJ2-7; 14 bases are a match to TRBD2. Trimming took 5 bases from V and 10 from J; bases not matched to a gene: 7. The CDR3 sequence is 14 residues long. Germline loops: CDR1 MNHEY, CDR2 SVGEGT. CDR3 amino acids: CASSPPGTSGRQYF. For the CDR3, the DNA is TGTGCCAGCAGTCCGCCGGGGACTAGCGGGAGACAGTACTTC.

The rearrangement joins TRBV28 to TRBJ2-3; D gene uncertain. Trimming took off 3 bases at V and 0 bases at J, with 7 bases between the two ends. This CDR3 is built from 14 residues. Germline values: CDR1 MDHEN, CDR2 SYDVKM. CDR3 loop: CASSLEPSTDTQYF. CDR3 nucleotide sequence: TGTGCCAGCAGTTTGGAACCTAGCACAGATACGCAGTATTTT.

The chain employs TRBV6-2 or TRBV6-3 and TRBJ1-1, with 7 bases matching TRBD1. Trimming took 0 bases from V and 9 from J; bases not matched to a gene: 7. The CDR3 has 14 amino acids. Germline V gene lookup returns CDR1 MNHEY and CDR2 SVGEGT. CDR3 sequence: CASSYSRGGLKAFF. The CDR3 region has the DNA TGTGCCAGCAGTTACTCGAGAGGGGGCTTAAAAGCTTTCTTT.

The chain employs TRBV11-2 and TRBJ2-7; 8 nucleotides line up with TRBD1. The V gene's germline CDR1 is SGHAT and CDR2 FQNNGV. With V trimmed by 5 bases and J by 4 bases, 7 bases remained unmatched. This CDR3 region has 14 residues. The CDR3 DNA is TGTGCCAGCAGCCCGGACAGGGTCGGATACGAGCAGTACTTC. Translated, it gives CASSPDRVGYEQYF.

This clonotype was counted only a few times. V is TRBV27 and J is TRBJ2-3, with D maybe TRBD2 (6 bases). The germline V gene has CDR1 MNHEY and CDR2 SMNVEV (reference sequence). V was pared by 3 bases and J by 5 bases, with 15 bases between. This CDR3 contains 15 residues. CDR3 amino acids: CASSFISGGRDTQYF. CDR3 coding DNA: TGTGCCAGCAGTTTCATTAGCGGAGGGAGAGATACGCAGTATTTT.

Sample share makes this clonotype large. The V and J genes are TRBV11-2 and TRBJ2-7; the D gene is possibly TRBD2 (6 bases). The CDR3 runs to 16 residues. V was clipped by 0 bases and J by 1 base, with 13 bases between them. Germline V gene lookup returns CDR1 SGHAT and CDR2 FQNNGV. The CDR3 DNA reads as TGTGCCAGCAGCTTAGATAGAAGCGGAGGGTCCTACGAGCAGTACTTC. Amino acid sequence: CASSLDRSGGSYEQYF.

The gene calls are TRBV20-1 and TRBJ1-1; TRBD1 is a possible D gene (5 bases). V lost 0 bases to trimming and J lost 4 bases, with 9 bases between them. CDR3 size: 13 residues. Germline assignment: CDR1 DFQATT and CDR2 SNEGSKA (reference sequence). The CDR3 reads CSARDKGITEAFF. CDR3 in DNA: TGCAGTGCTAGAGATAAGGGGATCACTGAAGCTTTCTTT.

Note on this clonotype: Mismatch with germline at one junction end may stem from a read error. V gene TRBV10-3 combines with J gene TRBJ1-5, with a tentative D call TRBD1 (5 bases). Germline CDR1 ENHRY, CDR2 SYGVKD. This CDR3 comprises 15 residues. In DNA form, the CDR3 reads TGTGCCATCGGTGAGACAGATCGGAGCAATCAGCCCCAGCATTTT. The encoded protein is CAIGETDRSNQPQHF.

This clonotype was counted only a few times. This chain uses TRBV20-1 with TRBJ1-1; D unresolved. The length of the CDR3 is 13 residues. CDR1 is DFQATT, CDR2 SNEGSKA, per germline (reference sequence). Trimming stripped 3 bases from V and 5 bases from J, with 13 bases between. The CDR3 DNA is TGCAGTGCTAGTCCCGGAGGGAGGACTGAAGCTTTCTTT. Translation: CSASPGGRTEAFF.

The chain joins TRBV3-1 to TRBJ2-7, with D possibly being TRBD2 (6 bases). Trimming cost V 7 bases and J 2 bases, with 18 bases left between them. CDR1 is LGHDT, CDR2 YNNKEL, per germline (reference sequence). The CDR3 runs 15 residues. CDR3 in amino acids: CASTLGGGAAYEQYF. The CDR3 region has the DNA TGTGCCAGCACCCTAGGCGGAGGGGCTGCCTACGAGCAGTACTTC.

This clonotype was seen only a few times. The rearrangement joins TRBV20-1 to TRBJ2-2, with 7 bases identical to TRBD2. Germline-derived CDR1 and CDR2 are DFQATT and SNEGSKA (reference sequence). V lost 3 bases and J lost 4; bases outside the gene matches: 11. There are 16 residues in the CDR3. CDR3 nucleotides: TGCAGTGCTAGCCCTAGCGGAGGGGCGGGCACCGGGGAGCTGTTTTTT. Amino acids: CSASPSGGAGTGELFF.

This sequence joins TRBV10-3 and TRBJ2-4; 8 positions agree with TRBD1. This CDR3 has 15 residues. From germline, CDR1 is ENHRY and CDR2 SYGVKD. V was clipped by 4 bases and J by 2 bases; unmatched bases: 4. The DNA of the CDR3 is TGTGCCATCAGTGTGGGCAGGGGGCCCAAAAACATTCAGTACTTC. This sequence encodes CAISVGRGPKNIQYF.

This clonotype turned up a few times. CDR3 DNA: TGCGCCAGCAGTGAGCGGGCCCGGGGGATCTACGAGCAGTACTTC. It yields the protein CASSERARGIYEQYF. This chain connects TRBV10-1 to TRBJ2-7; possible D gene TRBD2, 6 bases. The CDR3 has 15 amino acids. Between the trimmed V and J ends, which lost 2 bases and 3 bases, there was a span of 14 bases. Germline V gives CDR1 WNHNN, CDR2 SYGVQD (reference sequence).

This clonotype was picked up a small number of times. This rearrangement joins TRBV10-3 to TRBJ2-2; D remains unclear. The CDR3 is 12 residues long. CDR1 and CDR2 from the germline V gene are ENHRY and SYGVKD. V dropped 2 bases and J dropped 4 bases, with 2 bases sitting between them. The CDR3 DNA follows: TGTGCCATCAGTGAGGCCACCGGGGAGCTGTTTTTT. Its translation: CAISEATGELFF.

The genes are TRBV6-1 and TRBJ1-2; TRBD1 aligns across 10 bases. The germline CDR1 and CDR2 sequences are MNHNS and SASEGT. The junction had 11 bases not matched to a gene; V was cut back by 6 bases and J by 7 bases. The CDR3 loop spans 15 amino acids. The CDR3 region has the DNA TGTGCCAGCAGCCCAACCGGGACAGGGGTCTTTGGCTACACCTTC. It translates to CASSPTGTGVFGYTF.

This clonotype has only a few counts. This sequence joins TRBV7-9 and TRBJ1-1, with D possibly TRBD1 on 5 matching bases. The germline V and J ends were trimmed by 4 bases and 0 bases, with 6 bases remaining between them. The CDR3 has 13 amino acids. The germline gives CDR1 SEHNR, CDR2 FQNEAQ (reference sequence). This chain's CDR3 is CASSWGMNTEAFF. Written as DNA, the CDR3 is TGTGCCAGCAGCTGGGGGATGAACACTGAAGCTTTCTTT.

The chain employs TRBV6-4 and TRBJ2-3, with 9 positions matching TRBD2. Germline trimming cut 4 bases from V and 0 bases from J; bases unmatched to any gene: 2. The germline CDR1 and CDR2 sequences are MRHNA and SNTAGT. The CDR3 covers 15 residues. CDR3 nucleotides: TGTGCCAGCAGTGTAACTAGCGGGAGCACAGATACGCAGTATTTT. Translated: CASSVTSGSTDTQYF.

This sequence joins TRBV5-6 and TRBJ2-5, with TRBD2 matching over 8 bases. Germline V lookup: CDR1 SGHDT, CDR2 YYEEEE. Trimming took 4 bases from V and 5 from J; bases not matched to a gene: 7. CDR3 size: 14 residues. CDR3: CASSPGLVMETQYF. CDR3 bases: TGTGCCAGCAGCCCGGGACTAGTGATGGAGACCCAGTACTTC.

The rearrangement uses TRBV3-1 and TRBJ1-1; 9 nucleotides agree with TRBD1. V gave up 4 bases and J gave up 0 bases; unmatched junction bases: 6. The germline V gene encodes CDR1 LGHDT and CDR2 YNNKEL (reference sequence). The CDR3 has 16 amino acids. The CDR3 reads CASSPGQGIMNTEAFF. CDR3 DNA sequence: TGTGCCAGCAGCCCGGGACAGGGCATAATGAACACTGAAGCTTTCTTT.

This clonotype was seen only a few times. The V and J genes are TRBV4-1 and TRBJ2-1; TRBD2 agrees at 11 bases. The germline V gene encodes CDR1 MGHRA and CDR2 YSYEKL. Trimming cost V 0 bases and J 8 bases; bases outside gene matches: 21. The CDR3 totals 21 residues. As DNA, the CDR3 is TGCGCCAGCAGCCAAGAGAGGACTAGCGGGTTTCTCGCGGGAGTCTTCGATGAGCAGTTCTTC. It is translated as CASSQERTSGFLAGVFDEQFF.

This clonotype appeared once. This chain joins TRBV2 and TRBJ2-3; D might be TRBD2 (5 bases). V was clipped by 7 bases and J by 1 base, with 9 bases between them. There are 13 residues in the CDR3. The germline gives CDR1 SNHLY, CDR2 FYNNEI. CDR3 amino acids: CASNRDRTDTQYF. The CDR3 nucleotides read TGTGCCAGCAACCGGGATCGCACAGATACGCAGTATTTT.

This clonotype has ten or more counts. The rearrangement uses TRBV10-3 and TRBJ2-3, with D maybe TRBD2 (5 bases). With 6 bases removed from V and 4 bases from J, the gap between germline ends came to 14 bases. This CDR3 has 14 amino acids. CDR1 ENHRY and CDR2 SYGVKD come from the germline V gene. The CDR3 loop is CAIRKAEVPDTQYF. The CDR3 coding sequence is TGTGCCATCAGGAAGGCGGAGGTCCCAGATACGCAGTATTTT.

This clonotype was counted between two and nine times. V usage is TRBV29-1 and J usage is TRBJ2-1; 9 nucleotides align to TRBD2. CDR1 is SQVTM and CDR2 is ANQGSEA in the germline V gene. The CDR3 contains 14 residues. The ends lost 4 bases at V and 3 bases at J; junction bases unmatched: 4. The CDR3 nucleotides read TGCAGCGTTGTCGGAGCGGGAGGCTACAATGAGCAGTTCTTC. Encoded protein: CSVVGAGGYNEQFF.

CDR3 DNA: TGTGCCAGCAGCTTAGCGGAGGGCTCCTACAATGAGCAGTTCTTC. Translating it yields CASSLAEGSYNEQFF. The chain joins TRBV7-2 to TRBJ2-1, with TRBD2 as a possible D gene (6 bases). The CDR3 is 15 residues long. Trimming removed 0 bases from V and 0 bases from J, with 6 bases in between. The germline V gene has CDR1 SGHTA and CDR2 FQGNSA.

CDR3 coding DNA: TGCGCCAGCAGCGGGACTAGCGGGAGGGCCTCTAAGTACGAGCAGTACTTC. It translates to CASSGTSGRASKYEQYF. V and J are TRBV5-1 and TRBJ2-7, with 16 bases that match TRBD2. Trimming took 4 bases from V and 4 from J; bases not matched to a gene: 8. The V gene's germline CDR1 is SGHRS and CDR2 YFSETQ. This CDR3 has 17 residues. Looking up the rest from reference TRBV5-1 and TRBJ2-7 gives the full variable domain: KAGVTQTPRYLIKTRGQQVTLSCSPISGHRSVSWYQQTPGQGLQFLFEYFSETQRNKGNFPGRFSGRQFSNSRSEMNVSTLELGDSALYLCASSGTSGRASKYEQYFGPGTRLTVT.

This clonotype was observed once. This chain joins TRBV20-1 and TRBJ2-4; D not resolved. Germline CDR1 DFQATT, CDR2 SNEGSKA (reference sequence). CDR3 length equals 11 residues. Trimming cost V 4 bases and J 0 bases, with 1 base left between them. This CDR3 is CSAIAKNIQYF. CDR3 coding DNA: TGCAGTGCTATAGCCAAAAACATTCAGTACTTC.